Sequencing of this TCR beta chain was carried out in a study of identifying expanded T cells in peripheral blood. This table comes from immunoSEQ multiplex PCR, and its TCRdb copy is limited to in-frame clones, with some not included. The table has around 90,000 clones, approximately 88% seen once. Notes on the study in general: Technical replicates showed roughly 1.2 changed clones; approximately 2 weeks approximately 16; four weeks 19.

A remark on this clone: Its antigen is unknown.

The receptor was isolated from a person aged 18 to 75 in good health. Sequences were obtained from blood.

CDR3 coding DNA: TGTGCCAGCGCTTCTGACAGTAATTCACCCCTCCACTTT. This encodes CASASDSNSPLHF. The chain employs TRBV18 and TRBJ1-6, with D maybe TRBD1 (5 bases). This CDR3 comprises 13 residues. Germline CDR1 and CDR2: KGHSH and LQKENI. The V end was cut by 8 bases, the J end by 6 bases, with 11 bases between. The whole variable domain, remainder taken from reference TRBV18 and TRBJ1-6, is NAGVMQNPRHLVRRRGQEARLRCSPMKGHSHVYWYRQLPEEGLKFMVYLQKENIIDESGMPKERFSAEFPKEGPSILRIQQVVRGDSAAYFCASASDSNSPLHFGNGTRLTVT.